This T cell receptor (beta chain) was recovered during a study of blood T cell repertoires in COVID-19. The overall study: T cells, B-cell-depleted T cells, or PBMCs supplied cDNA or gDNA.

This clone was observed a few times. The V end lost 4 bases, the J end lost 4 bases, and 14 bases lay between the germline ends. The CDR3 length is 15 residues. The germline CDR1 and CDR2 sequences are SGHDT and YYEEEE. Original data processing: Scientists estimated how many nucleated cells there were by amplifying reference gene primers. Profiling relied on immunoSEQ multiplex PCR, and the TCRdb table lists in-frame clones only, not all of them. V, J and clone size were drawn from that table, and D and trimming were deduced from the DNA. The sample lists around 95,000 clones; about 83% were seen once.

Sequencing used peripheral blood. The chain uses TRBV5-6 and TRBJ2-2; tentatively, D is TRBD1 (6 bases). The clonotype was recovered from a human donor in a cohort sampled during active COVID-19. This CDR3 reads CASSPQGIFTGELFF. CDR3 in DNA: TGTGCCAGCAGCCCCCAGGGGATTTTCACCGGGGAGCTGTTTTTT.